Each of the 30 T cell receptor beta chains below was sequenced from the same sample in a study of CD8+CD57+ T cells in acquired aplastic anemia. Profiling that covered TCR beta VDJ and CDR3 relied on genomic DNA as its template. A single record per CDR3 protein comes from TCRdb applying MiXCR to the reads. The table has approximately 220,000 distinct CDR3 sequences, roughly 53% seen once; the top ten hold 20%. Flow cytometry had shown expanded CD8+CD57+ cells in the patients chosen for sequencing. The sample comprised sorted CD4+, CD8+, or CD8+CD57+ T cells (not recorded which) from PBMCs. Receptor source: a human donor with aplastic anemia.

This clonotype was picked up many times. This sequence joins TRBV12-3 or TRBV12-4 and TRBJ1-5; tentative D call: TRBD1 (6 bases). The length of the CDR3 is 14 residues. Trimming removed 5 bases from V and 5 bases from J, with 13 bases in between. The CDR3 region has the DNA TGTGCCAGCAGTCCGATGAGGGGGGATCAGCCCCAGCATTTT. This sequence encodes CASSPMRGDQPQHF.

This clonotype was seen many times. V is TRBV19 and J is TRBJ1-2; D remains unclear. The CDR3 is made up of 12 amino acids. CDR1 LNHDA and CDR2 SQIVND come from the germline V gene (reference sequence). V shed 1 base and J shed 7 bases, with 7 bases lying between them. CDR3 coding DNA: TGTGCCAGTAGTATAGCTGGGAGTGGCTACACCTTC. Amino acid sequence: CASSIAGSGYTF.

V usage is TRBV12-3 or TRBV12-4 and J usage is TRBJ2-2; D possibly corresponds to TRBD2 (6 bases). V was pared by 7 bases and J by 7 bases, with 10 bases between. The CDR3 has 12 residues. The CDR3 reads CASTPTSGELFF. The CDR3, as DNA: TGTGCCAGCACCCCGACTAGCGGGGAGCTGTTTTTT.

The J gene is TRBJ2-3, the V gene TRBV7-9; 9 bases are shared with TRBD2. The trim removed 0 bases at V and 6 bases at J, leaving 7 bases unmatched. This CDR3 comprises 16 residues. Per the germline V gene, CDR1 is SEHNR and CDR2 is FQNEAQ (reference sequence). The CDR3: CASSLAGGRARDTQYF. In DNA, the CDR3 is TGTGCCAGCAGCTTAGCGGGCGGGAGGGCACGGGATACGCAGTATTTT. Full variable domain (remainder filled in from reference TRBV7-9 and TRBJ2-3): DTGVSQNPRHKITKRGQNVTFRCDPISEHNRLYWYRQTLGQGPEFLTYFQNEAQLEKSRLLSDRFSAERPKGSFSTLEIQRTEQGDSAMYLCASSLAGGRARDTQYFGPGTRLTVL.

This clonotype showed up many times. The V call is TRBV19, the J call TRBJ1-1; no firm D call. Germline CDR1 LNHDA, CDR2 SQIVND (reference sequence). V lost 2 bases to trimming and J lost 0 bases, with 10 bases between them. This CDR3 comprises 15 residues. The CDR3 DNA follows: TGTGCCAGTAGTATACTAGGACGGTTGAACACTGAAGCTTTCTTT. Protein sequence: CASSILGRLNTEAFF.

This chain joins TRBV7-9 and TRBJ2-5; D unclear. Trimming left V 2 bases short and J 9 bases short, with 25 bases between. CDR1 is SEHNR and CDR2 is FQNEAQ in the germline V gene (reference sequence). The CDR3 loop spans 17 amino acids. The CDR3 nucleotides are TGTGCCAGCAGCTTATCCCAGCAAACTGGAAACACCAAAGCCCAGTACTTC. This sequence encodes CASSLSQQTGNTKAQYF.

V is TRBV7-8 and J is TRBJ2-1, with TRBD1 matching over 9 bases. The junction had 20 bases not matched to a gene; V was cut back by 5 bases and J by 3 bases. This CDR3 comprises 20 residues. In germline, CDR1 is SGHVS, CDR2 FQNEAQ. This chain's CDR3 is CASSHPLVNRGRIHYNEQFF. The CDR3 DNA follows: TGTGCCAGCAGCCACCCTTTAGTAAACAGGGGGCGAATCCACTACAATGAGCAGTTCTTC.

In its sample, this clonotype was seen many times. This sequence joins TRBV6-2 or TRBV6-3 and TRBJ2-7; the D gene is possibly TRBD2 (5 bases). CDR1 is MNHEY, CDR2 SVGEGT, per germline. Deletions cut 5 bases from V and 3 bases from J, with 11 bases between. The CDR3 length is 13 residues. CDR3 sequence (DNA): TGTGCCAGCAGTGCTGAGGAGGTCTACGAGCAGTACTTC. As protein: CASSAEEVYEQYF.

A few counts support this clonotype. V gene TRBV3-1 combines with J gene TRBJ1-1; no clear D. Trimming removed 1 base from V and 1 base from J, with 7 bases in between. The CDR3 is made up of 14 amino acids. The germline V gene has CDR1 LGHDT and CDR2 YNNKEL (reference sequence). The CDR3 DNA is TGTGCCAGCAGCCAAGGGCAGTCGAACACTGAAGCTTTCTTT. Encoded protein: CASSQGQSNTEAFF.

The rearrangement links TRBV25-1 to TRBJ1-1; D is uncertain. CDR3 length: 12 amino acids. With 10 bases removed from V and 2 bases from J, the gap between germline ends came to 11 bases. Germline loops: CDR1 MGHDK, CDR2 SYGVNS. DNA of the CDR3: TGTGCCACCACAACAGAAAACACTGAAGCTTTCTTT. Residues: CATTTENTEAFF.

This clonotype was observed many times. V usage is TRBV29-1 and J usage is TRBJ2-5; 9 bases match TRBD1. CDR1 and CDR2 (germline): SQVTM, ANQGSEA. The CDR3 is 16 amino acids. The J segment lost 5 bases and the V segment lost 5 bases, leaving 15 bases of the junction unmatched. CDR3 amino acids: CSVRGQGIRGPETQYF. The CDR3 bases are TGCAGCGTTCGGGGACAGGGTATTCGAGGTCCGGAGACCCAGTACTTC.

This clonotype has a handful of counts. V is TRBV15 and J is TRBJ2-5; D may be TRBD2 (5 bases). Trimming pared 4 bases from V and 1 base from J, leaving 10 bases between. The CDR3 runs 14 residues. CDR1 is LNHNV, CDR2 YYDKDF, per germline (reference sequence). In DNA, the CDR3 is TGTGCCACCAGCAATGGAGCGGCCCAAGAGACCCAGTACTTC. It codes for CATSNGAAQETQYF.

The V gene is TRBV10-3, the J gene TRBJ2-6, with 9 bases that match TRBD1. This CDR3 has 15 residues. J was trimmed by 4 bases and V by 7 bases; bases with no gene match: 5. In germline, CDR1 is ENHRY, CDR2 SYGVKD. The CDR3 sequence is CAIKGDRVGANVLTF. The CDR3 region has the DNA TGTGCCATCAAAGGGGACAGGGTCGGGGCCAACGTCCTGACTTTC.

The chain uses TRBV2 and TRBJ2-2; no reliable D call. The CDR3 consists of 13 residues. Germline V lookup: CDR1 SNHLY, CDR2 FYNNEI. CDR3 amino acids: CAIRWAHTGELFF. DNA of the CDR3: TGTGCAATCCGTTGGGCGCACACCGGGGAGCTGTTTTTT.

This clonotype was seen many times. This chain joins TRBV11-2 and TRBJ2-7, with TRBD1 identical over 7 bases. The germline CDR1 and CDR2 sequences are SGHAT and FQNNGV. This CDR3 is 14 amino acids long. V was pared by 0 bases and J by 8 bases, with 7 bases of the junction left unmatched. CDR3 coding DNA: TGTGCCAGCAGCTTAGATGTGCTGACAGGGCAGCAGTACTTC. Translation: CASSLDVLTGQQYF.

Many counts were recorded for this clonotype. This chain links TRBV7-9 with TRBJ1-5, with D uncertain. The germline V and J ends were trimmed by 3 bases and 7 bases, with 10 bases remaining between them. There are 13 residues in the CDR3. CDR1 and CDR2 (germline): SEHNR, FQNEAQ (reference sequence). CDR3 in amino acids: CASSLETAQPQHF. The CDR3 nucleotides read TGTGCCAGCAGCTTGGAGACGGCACAGCCCCAGCATTTT.

On this clonotype itself: The conserved phenylalanine or tryptophan normally closing the CDR3 is absent here, so this likely arose from a read error. The DNA is omitted, as the CDR3 cannot be located on it reliably, and the CDR3 follows TCRdb's listing. The rearrangement links TRBV5-1 to TRBJ1-4; TRBD1 is taken as the D call from the table, unchecked against the DNA. The CDR3 adds up to 10 amino acids, both ends counted. Germline V gene sequence: CDR1 SGHRS, CDR2 YFSETQ. This CDR3 is CASSVGTGGY.

The sample holds one count of this clonotype. This may come from a read error, since a much larger clone is one base off. The gene calls are TRBV7-2 and TRBJ1-1; no clear D. This CDR3 spans 14 amino acids. From germline, CDR1 is SGHTA and CDR2 FQGNSA. CDR3: CASSLVRLNTEALF. CDR3 sequence (DNA): TGTGCCAGCAGCTTGGTCAGGCTGAACACTGAAGCTCTCTTT.

This clonotype has a single count. The chain has TRBV7-9 and TRBJ2-1; perhaps TRBD2 as D (5 bases). Germline CDR1 and CDR2: SEHNR and FQNEAQ (reference sequence). The CDR3 extends over 13 amino acids. V was cut by 5 bases and J by 10 bases, with 15 bases left in between. The CDR3 coding sequence is TGTGCCAGCAGCGTATACATTCGAGGGGAGCAGTTCTTC. This codes for CASSVYIRGEQFF.

This chain connects TRBV10-3 to TRBJ2-3; unclear D gene. The CDR3 is made up of 12 amino acids. Deletions cut 3 bases from V and 6 bases from J, with 7 bases between. Germline CDR1 is ENHRY and CDR2 is SYGVKD. Written as DNA, the CDR3 is TGTGCCATCAGTGATGAGCTGGATACGCAGTATTTT. Residues: CAISDELDTQYF.

This sequence joins TRBV7-8 and TRBJ1-2; D is unclear. Germline-derived CDR1 and CDR2 are SGHVS and FQNEAQ. The V end lost 5 bases, the J end lost 4 bases, and 11 bases lay between the germline ends. This CDR3 is 13 amino acids long. This CDR3 is CASSQDGSYGYTF. In DNA form, the CDR3 reads TGTGCCAGCAGCCAGGACGGTTCCTATGGCTACACCTTC.

This clonotype was seen a handful of times. The chain is built from TRBV7-2 and TRBJ1-2; D is unclear. Germline V gene data show CDR1 as SGHTA and CDR2 as FQGNSA. The CDR3 is 13 residues long. Between the trimmed V and J ends, which lost 0 bases and 8 bases, there was a span of 10 bases. The CDR3 region is CASSLASERGYTF. The CDR3 DNA follows: TGTGCCAGCAGCTTAGCGTCCGAGAGGGGCTACACCTTC.

This clonotype occurred many times. The chain combines TRBV20-1 with TRBJ2-5; D might be TRBD1 (6 bases). The CDR3 has 14 amino acids. Trimming removed 0 bases from V and 4 bases from J, with 12 bases in between. CDR1 and CDR2 (germline): DFQATT, SNEGSKA (reference sequence). CDR3 coding DNA: TGCAGTGCTAGAGATCAGCAGGGGACAGAGACCCAGTACTTC. It encodes CSARDQQGTETQYF.

This clonotype was found many times. J is TRBJ2-2 and V is TRBV7-6; 9 bases align to TRBD1. This CDR3 is 15 amino acids long. Germline CDR1 reads SGHVS; CDR2 reads FNYEAQ. V lost 4 bases to trimming and J lost 3 bases; unmatched junction nucleotides: 3. CDR3 bases: TGTGCCAGCAGCTCGGGACAGGGTTACACCGGGGAGCTGTTTTTT. This encodes CASSSGQGYTGELFF. The whole variable domain, remainder taken from reference TRBV7-6 and TRBJ2-2, is GAGVSQSPRYKVTKRGQDVALRCDPISGHVSLYWYRQALGQGPEFLTYFNYEAQQDKSGLPNDRFSAERPEGSISTLTIQRTEQRDSAMYRCASSSGQGYTGELFFGEGSRLTVL.

V usage is TRBV9 and J usage is TRBJ2-7; D unclear. The V end lost 5 bases, the J end lost 5 bases, and 17 bases lay between the germline ends. The CDR3 has 14 amino acids. CDR1 and CDR2 from the germline V gene are SGDLS and YYNGEE. DNA of the CDR3: TGTGCCAGCAGTCCGGACGGATCAGTCCACGAGCAGTACTTC. Translating gives CASSPDGSVHEQYF.

The chain joins TRBV10-3 to TRBJ1-6, with 8 bases identical to TRBD1. The trim removed 9 bases at V and 13 bases at J, leaving 11 bases unmatched. CDR1 ENHRY and CDR2 SYGVKD come from the germline V gene. The CDR3 loop spans 13 amino acids. The CDR3 sequence: CAIRQGSNQPLHF. CDR3 DNA: TGTGCCATAAGACAGGGGAGCAATCAGCCCCTCCACTTT.

This clonotype came up many times. The chain employs TRBV6-5 and TRBJ2-2, with TRBD2 matching 10 bases. From germline, CDR1 is MNHEY and CDR2 SVGAGI. The CDR3 has 16 residues. V trimming: 4 bases; J trimming: 0 bases; junction bases outside the gene matches: 2. Here the CDR3 reads CASSSTSGANTGELFF. CDR3 nucleotides: TGTGCCAGCAGTTCAACTAGCGGGGCGAACACCGGGGAGCTGTTTTTT.

There are a few counts of this clonotype. V and J are TRBV9 and TRBJ1-2; D unclear. CDR1 and CDR2 (germline): SGDLS, YYNGEE. The CDR3 covers 10 residues. V was trimmed by 7 bases and J by 8 bases, leaving 9 bases between them. CDR3 loop: CASSGRGYTF. DNA for the CDR3: TGTGCCAGCTCGGGAAGGGGCTACACCTTC.

As to this clonotype: This may come from a read error, since a much larger clone is one base off. A read error is likely, as this CDR3 ends without the conserved phenylalanine or tryptophan. The V gene is TRBV20-1, the J gene TRBJ1-4; the D is unclear. Trimming removed 3 bases from V and 4 bases from J, with 9 bases in between. This CDR3 contains 13 residues. In germline, CDR1 is DFQATT, CDR2 SNEGSKA (reference sequence). The CDR3 loop is CSASLGINEKLFS. CDR3 nucleotides: TGCAGTGCTAGTTTAGGGATTAATGAAAAACTGTTTTCT.

As to this clonotype: This may stem from a read error, because a much larger clone lies one nucleotide away. CDR3 in DNA: TGCAGTACCGCAGGGGGGGGCAGCTCTGGGGCCAACGTCCTGACTTTC. Translation gives CSTAGGGSSGANVLTF. The rearrangement uses TRBV20-1 and TRBJ2-6; either TRBD1 or TRBD2 may supply D (7 bases each). CDR3 length equals 16 residues. The germline V and J ends were trimmed by 8 bases and 0 bases, with 17 bases remaining between them. Germline V lookup: CDR1 DFQATT, CDR2 SNEGSKA (reference sequence).